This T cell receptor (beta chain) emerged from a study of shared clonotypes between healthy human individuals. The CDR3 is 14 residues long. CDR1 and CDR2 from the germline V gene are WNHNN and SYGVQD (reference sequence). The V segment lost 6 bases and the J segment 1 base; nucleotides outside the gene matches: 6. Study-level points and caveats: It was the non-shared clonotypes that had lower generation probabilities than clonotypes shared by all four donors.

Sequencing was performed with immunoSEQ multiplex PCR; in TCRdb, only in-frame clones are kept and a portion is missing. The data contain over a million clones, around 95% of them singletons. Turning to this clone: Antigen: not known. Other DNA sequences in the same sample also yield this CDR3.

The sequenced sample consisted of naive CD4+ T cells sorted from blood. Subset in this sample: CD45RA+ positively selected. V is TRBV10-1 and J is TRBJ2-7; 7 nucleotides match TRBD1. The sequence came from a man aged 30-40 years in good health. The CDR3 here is CASSDHRGSYEQYF. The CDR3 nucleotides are TGCGCCAGCAGCGACCACAGGGGATCCTACGAGCAGTACTTC.